Each of the 26 T cell receptor beta chains below was sequenced from the same sample in a study of CD8+ T cells in alopecia areata. Stated treatment: oral pan-JAK inhibitor, 5-10 mg twice daily. Investigators isolated RNA and reverse transcribed it into cDNA to act as the sequencing template. Sequencing was performed with immunoSEQ multiplex PCR; in TCRdb, only in-frame clones are kept and a portion is missing. The sample lists around 100,000 clones, about three fifths occurring once. The sample consisted of CD8+ T cells sorted from blood, taken at week 24, from a patient treated with tofacitinib. Source of these receptors: a human donor with alopecia areata.

This chain uses TRBV30 with TRBJ2-1; D is uncertain. The V and J ends lost 3 bases and 6 bases respectively, with 9 bases between them. This CDR3 region has 12 residues. The germline V gene has CDR1 GTSNPN and CDR2 SVGIG (reference sequence). Written as DNA, the CDR3 is TGTGCCTGGAGCGTTTCAGGCAATGAGCAGTTCTTC. Protein: CAWSVSGNEQFF. Variable domain in full (rest from reference TRBV30 and TRBJ2-1): SQTIHQWPATLVQPVGSPLSLECTVEGTSNPNLYWYRQAAGRGLQLLFYSVGIGQISSEVPQNLSASRPQDRQFILSSKKLLLSDSGFYLCAWSVSGNEQFFGPGTRLTVL.

The V call is TRBV7-6, the J call TRBJ2-3; D may be TRBD1 or TRBD2 (5 bases each). The germline V and J ends were trimmed by 1 base and 4 bases, with 9 bases remaining between them. Per germline, CDR1 SGHVS and CDR2 FNYEAQ. The CDR3 runs to 14 residues. This chain's CDR3 is CASSLGRGPDTQYF. The CDR3 DNA sequence: TGTGCCAGCAGCTTAGGCCGGGGACCAGATACGCAGTATTTT. The full variable domain, its missing parts supplied by reference TRBV7-6 and TRBJ2-3, is GAGVSQSPRYKVTKRGQDVALRCDPISGHVSLYWYRQALGQGPEFLTYFNYEAQQDKSGLPNDRFSAERPEGSISTLTIQRTEQRDSAMYRCASSLGRGPDTQYFGPGTRLTVL.

The J gene is TRBJ2-2, the V gene TRBV30; D possibly corresponds to TRBD1 (7 bases). Germline V gene sequence: CDR1 GTSNPN, CDR2 SVGIG (reference sequence). V lost 4 bases and J 0 bases, leaving 12 bases between the germline ends. The CDR3 runs 15 residues. As DNA, the CDR3 is TGTGCCTGGACGGAGGGGGCTACGAACACCGGGGAGCTGTTTTTT. Amino acid sequence: CAWTEGATNTGELFF.

The rearrangement links TRBV15 to TRBJ1-1; no firm D call. This CDR3 contains 14 residues. V dropped 2 bases and J dropped 1 base, with 8 bases sitting between them. Germline V gives CDR1 LNHNV, CDR2 YYDKDF (reference sequence). The CDR3 is CATSRPEGNTEAFF. The DNA for the CDR3 is TGTGCCACCAGCAGACCAGAGGGGAACACTGAAGCTTTCTTT.

The chain joins TRBV7-6 to TRBJ1-1, with D perhaps TRBD1 (5 bases). The germline V gene encodes CDR1 SGHVS and CDR2 FNYEAQ. This CDR3 contains 15 residues. V was clipped by 4 bases and J by 2 bases, with 14 bases between them. CDR3 amino acids: CASSSRFRANTEAFF. The CDR3 DNA follows: TGTGCCAGCAGCTCTCGGTTCAGGGCAAACACTGAAGCTTTCTTT.

This clone has only a few counts. The gene calls are TRBV7-9 and TRBJ2-7, with D perhaps assigned TRBD1 or TRBD2 (5 bases each). The CDR3 has 17 amino acids. Trimming removed 1 base from V and 1 base from J, with 17 bases in between. From germline, CDR1 is SEHNR and CDR2 FQNEAQ (reference sequence). The CDR3 is CASSLGRGLNPSYEQYF. As DNA, the CDR3 is TGTGCCAGCAGCTTAGGTCGGGGCCTGAACCCTTCCTACGAGCAGTACTTC.

This clone has only one observation. The chain couples TRBV25-1 to TRBJ1-1; D not certain. Germline V gives CDR1 MGHDK, CDR2 SYGVNS. The CDR3 has 12 residues. Trimming took off 3 bases at V and 4 bases at J, with 6 bases between the two ends. In DNA form, the CDR3 reads TGTGCCAGCAGTGAGTTTAGCACTGAAGCTTTCTTT. This gives the protein CASSEFSTEAFF.

This clone came up a few times. The gene calls are TRBV19 and TRBJ1-1; tentatively, D is TRBD1 (6 bases). The CDR3 is 18 residues long. V gave up 3 bases and J gave up 3 bases, with 23 bases separating them. Germline values: CDR1 LNHDA, CDR2 SQIVND (reference sequence). In DNA form, the CDR3 reads TGTGCCAGTAGTATCCCCTCCCGGATGCTAAAGGGGGACACTGAAGCTTTCTTT. Translation gives CASSIPSRMLKGDTEAFF.

V and J are TRBV4-1 and TRBJ1-4; TRBD1 aligns across 11 bases. The germline V gene has CDR1 MGHRA and CDR2 YSYEKL. The CDR3 runs 16 residues. Germline trimming cut 4 bases from V and 6 bases from J; bases unmatched to any gene: 7. CDR3 sequence reads: CASSPGQGEGDEKLFF. In DNA, the CDR3 is TGCGCCAGCAGCCCGGGACAGGGGGAAGGGGATGAAAAACTGTTTTTT.

This chain uses TRBV19 with TRBJ2-1; D may be TRBD2 (6 bases). From germline, CDR1 is LNHDA and CDR2 SQIVND (reference sequence). CDR3 size: 14 residues. The V end was cut by 7 bases, the J end by 8 bases, with 18 bases between. The CDR3 DNA is TGTGCCAGTACCCTTCTGTGGGGGGACCATGAGCAGTTCTTC. Translating gives CASTLLWGDHEQFF.

The chain uses TRBV25-1 and TRBJ2-1; 7 nucleotides align to TRBD1. The CDR3 spans 15 residues. Germline loops: CDR1 MGHDK, CDR2 SYGVNS. V lost 7 bases and J lost 0; bases outside the gene matches: 6. Written as DNA, the CDR3 is TGTGCCAGCAAAAACAGGGGAGTCTCCTACAATGAGCAGTTCTTC. Amino acid sequence: CASKNRGVSYNEQFF.

This clone was seen a few times. This chain uses TRBV7-2 with TRBJ2-7; 8 bases line up with TRBD1. In germline, CDR1 is SGHTA, CDR2 FQGNSA. This CDR3 region has 14 residues. V was clipped by 5 bases and J by 7 bases; unmatched bases: 10. Written as DNA, the CDR3 is TGTGCCAGCAGCCCCCGACAGGGGCAGTGGGAGCAGTACTTC. Translated: CASSPRQGQWEQYF.

The chain combines TRBV29-1 with TRBJ1-2; D call uncertain. This CDR3 is 12 amino acids long. The V gene's germline CDR1 is SQVTM and CDR2 ANQGSEA. Trimming took 7 bases from V and 3 from J, leaving 12 bases between them. The CDR3 spells CSARLGYYGYTF. The CDR3 nucleotides read TGCAGCGCCCGGTTGGGGTACTATGGCTACACCTTC. The whole variable domain, filled in from reference TRBV29-1 and TRBJ1-2, reads SAVISQKPSRDICQRGTSLTIQCQVDSQVTMMFWYRQQPGQSLTLIATANQGSEATYESGFVIDKFPISRPNLTFSTLTVSNMSPEDSSIYLCSARLGYYGYTFGSGTRLTVV.

This clone was detected once. The rearrangement links TRBV9 to TRBJ2-7, with D unresolved. V lost 4 bases and J 2 bases, leaving 22 bases between the germline ends. There are 17 residues in the CDR3. Germline CDR1 SGDLS, CDR2 YYNGEE. The chain's CDR3 is CASSTSPRTNRTYEQYF. Written as DNA, the CDR3 is TGTGCCAGCAGCACCTCCCCGAGGACGAACCGCACCTACGAGCAGTACTTC.

This clone was seen more than once but under ten times. J is TRBJ1-2 and V is TRBV7-9, with 10 bases aligning to TRBD1. The V and J ends lost 4 bases and 6 bases, in that order; junction bases with no gene match: 2. CDR1 SEHNR and CDR2 FQNEAQ come from the germline V gene (reference sequence). There are 13 residues in the CDR3. This CDR3 reads CASSSGQGNGYTF. CDR3 sequence (DNA): TGTGCCAGCAGCTCGGGACAGGGGAATGGCTACACCTTC.

A note on this clone: The same CDR3 arises from other DNA sequences in this sample as well. The V and J genes are TRBV9 and TRBJ2-2; possibly TRBD2 for D (5 bases). Germline V lookup: CDR1 SGDLS, CDR2 YYNGEE. Deletions cut 2 bases from V and 1 base from J, with 6 bases between. This CDR3 has 14 amino acids. CDR3 DNA: TGTGCCAGCAGCGTCGGAGGGAACACCGGGGAGCTGTTTTTT. Protein sequence: CASSVGGNTGELFF.

Here the CDR3 DNA reads TGTGCCAGCAGTTCCCGGGACAGCCACTCCTACGAGCAGTACTTC. Translating it yields CASSSRDSHSYEQYF. The chain employs TRBV6-5 and TRBJ2-7; TRBD1 agrees at 7 bases. Germline-derived CDR1 and CDR2 are MNHEY and SVGAGI. The CDR3 totals 15 residues. J lost 0 bases, V lost 4 bases, and 6 bases had no gene match.

This clone was found many times. V gene TRBV21-1 combines with J gene TRBJ2-1; TRBD1, as called in the table, went unchecked against the DNA. TRBV21-1 is assigned pseudogene status. The CDR3 runs 17 residues. The chain's CDR3 is CASSKVKTGATRNEQFF. The CDR3 nucleotides read TGTGCCAGCAGCAAAGTTAAGACAGGGGCGACGCGCAATGAGCAGTTCTTC.

The rearrangement uses TRBV4-3 and TRBJ2-7, with no clear D. CDR1 is LGHNA and CDR2 is YSLEER in the germline V gene. V lost 1 base and J 2 bases, leaving 6 bases between the germline ends. The CDR3 is made up of 13 amino acids. The CDR3 reads CASSQGSAYEQYF. As DNA, the CDR3 is TGCGCCAGCAGCCAAGGTTCTGCCTACGAGCAGTACTTC.

The chain employs TRBV9 and TRBJ1-5; D gene uncertain. CDR1 is SGDLS and CDR2 is YYNGEE in the germline V gene. The CDR3 sequence is 10 residues long. V lost 8 bases and J lost 8, with 8 bases in between. DNA for the CDR3: TGTGCCAGGAGGGTTGAGCCCCAGCATTTT. Translation: CARRVEPQHF.

This chain uses TRBV7-8 with TRBJ2-5; D possibly corresponds to TRBD2 (5 bases). The CDR3 extends over 14 amino acids. Germline V gene data show CDR1 as SGHVS and CDR2 as FQNEAQ. V was trimmed by 5 bases and J by 5 bases, leaving 15 bases between them. CDR3 DNA sequence: TGTGCCAGCAGCCCCCACAGTGGCGGGGAGACCCAGTACTTC. Protein product: CASSPHSGGETQYF.

This clone was counted between two and nine times. The chain couples TRBV27 to TRBJ2-3, with 9 bases lining up with TRBD2. Losses at the gene ends were 3 bases for V and 5 bases for J; bases not matched to a gene: 9. The CDR3 covers 16 residues. The V gene's germline CDR1 is MNHEY and CDR2 SMNVEV (reference sequence). The CDR3 reads CASSFLAGGPGDTQYF. The CDR3 DNA sequence: TGTGCCAGCAGTTTCCTGGCGGGGGGGCCGGGAGATACGCAGTATTTT.

This clone has more than one count but fewer than ten. The chain uses TRBV15 and TRBJ1-1; 8 bases match TRBD1. In germline, CDR1 is LNHNV, CDR2 YYDKDF (reference sequence). This CDR3 region has 16 residues. The V segment lost 0 bases and the J segment 1 base; nucleotides outside the gene matches: 4. For the CDR3, the DNA is TGTGCCACCAGCAGAGATAGAACAGGGGGGAACACTGAAGCTTTCTTT. Protein sequence: CATSRDRTGGNTEAFF.

This clone appeared once. The J gene is TRBJ2-3, the V gene TRBV13; maybe TRBD1 (6 bases). CDR1 is PRHDT and CDR2 is FYEKMQ in the germline V gene (reference sequence). The CDR3 length is 20 residues. With 5 bases removed from V and 0 bases from J, the gap between germline ends came to 27 bases. The CDR3: CASSNARAGDIQTSTDTQYF. Written as DNA, the CDR3 is TGTGCCAGCAGCAACGCACGGGCAGGGGATATCCAAACCAGCACAGATACGCAGTATTTT.

This rearrangement joins TRBV13 to TRBJ1-3, with D hard to call. Germline V CDR1 and CDR2: PRHDT, FYEKMQ (reference sequence). The length of the CDR3 is 17 residues. V lost 5 bases to trimming and J lost 0 bases, with 17 bases between them. Here the CDR3 DNA reads TGTGCCAGCAGCCCCAGGTTCGGGCGGTCCTCTGGAAACACCATATATTTT. Protein: CASSPRFGRSSGNTIYF.

This clone was picked up a small number of times. The rearrangement uses TRBV30 and TRBJ2-7; D possibly matches TRBD1 or TRBD2 (6 bases each). Germline assignment: CDR1 GTSNPN and CDR2 SVGIG (reference sequence). The CDR3 spans 15 residues. V shed 0 bases and J shed 4 bases, with 16 bases lying between them. CDR3: CAWSVLQGRMYEQYF. The CDR3 DNA sequence: TGTGCCTGGAGTGTACTGCAGGGGAGGATGTACGAGCAGTACTTC. The full variable domain, rest sourced from reference TRBV30 and TRBJ2-7, is SQTIHQWPATLVQPVGSPLSLECTVEGTSNPNLYWYRQAAGRGLQLLFYSVGIGQISSEVPQNLSASRPQDRQFILSSKKLLLSDSGFYLCAWSVLQGRMYEQYFGPGTRLTVT.